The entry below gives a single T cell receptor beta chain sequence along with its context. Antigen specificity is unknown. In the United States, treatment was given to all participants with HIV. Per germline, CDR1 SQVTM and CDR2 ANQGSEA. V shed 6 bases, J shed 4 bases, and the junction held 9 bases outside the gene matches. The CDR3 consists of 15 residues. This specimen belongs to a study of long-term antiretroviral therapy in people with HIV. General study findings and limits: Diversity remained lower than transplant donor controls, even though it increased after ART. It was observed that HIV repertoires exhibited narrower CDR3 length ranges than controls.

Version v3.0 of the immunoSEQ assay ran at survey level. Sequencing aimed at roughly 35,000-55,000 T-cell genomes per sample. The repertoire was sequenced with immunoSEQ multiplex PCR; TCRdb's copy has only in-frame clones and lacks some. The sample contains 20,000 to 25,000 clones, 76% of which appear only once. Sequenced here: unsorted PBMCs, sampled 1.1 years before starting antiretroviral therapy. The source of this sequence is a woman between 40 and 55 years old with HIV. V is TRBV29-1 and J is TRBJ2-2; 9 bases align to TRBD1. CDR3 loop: CSVEVGQGTTGELFF. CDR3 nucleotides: TGCAGCGTCGAGGTGGGACAGGGAACCACCGGGGAGCTGTTTTTT.